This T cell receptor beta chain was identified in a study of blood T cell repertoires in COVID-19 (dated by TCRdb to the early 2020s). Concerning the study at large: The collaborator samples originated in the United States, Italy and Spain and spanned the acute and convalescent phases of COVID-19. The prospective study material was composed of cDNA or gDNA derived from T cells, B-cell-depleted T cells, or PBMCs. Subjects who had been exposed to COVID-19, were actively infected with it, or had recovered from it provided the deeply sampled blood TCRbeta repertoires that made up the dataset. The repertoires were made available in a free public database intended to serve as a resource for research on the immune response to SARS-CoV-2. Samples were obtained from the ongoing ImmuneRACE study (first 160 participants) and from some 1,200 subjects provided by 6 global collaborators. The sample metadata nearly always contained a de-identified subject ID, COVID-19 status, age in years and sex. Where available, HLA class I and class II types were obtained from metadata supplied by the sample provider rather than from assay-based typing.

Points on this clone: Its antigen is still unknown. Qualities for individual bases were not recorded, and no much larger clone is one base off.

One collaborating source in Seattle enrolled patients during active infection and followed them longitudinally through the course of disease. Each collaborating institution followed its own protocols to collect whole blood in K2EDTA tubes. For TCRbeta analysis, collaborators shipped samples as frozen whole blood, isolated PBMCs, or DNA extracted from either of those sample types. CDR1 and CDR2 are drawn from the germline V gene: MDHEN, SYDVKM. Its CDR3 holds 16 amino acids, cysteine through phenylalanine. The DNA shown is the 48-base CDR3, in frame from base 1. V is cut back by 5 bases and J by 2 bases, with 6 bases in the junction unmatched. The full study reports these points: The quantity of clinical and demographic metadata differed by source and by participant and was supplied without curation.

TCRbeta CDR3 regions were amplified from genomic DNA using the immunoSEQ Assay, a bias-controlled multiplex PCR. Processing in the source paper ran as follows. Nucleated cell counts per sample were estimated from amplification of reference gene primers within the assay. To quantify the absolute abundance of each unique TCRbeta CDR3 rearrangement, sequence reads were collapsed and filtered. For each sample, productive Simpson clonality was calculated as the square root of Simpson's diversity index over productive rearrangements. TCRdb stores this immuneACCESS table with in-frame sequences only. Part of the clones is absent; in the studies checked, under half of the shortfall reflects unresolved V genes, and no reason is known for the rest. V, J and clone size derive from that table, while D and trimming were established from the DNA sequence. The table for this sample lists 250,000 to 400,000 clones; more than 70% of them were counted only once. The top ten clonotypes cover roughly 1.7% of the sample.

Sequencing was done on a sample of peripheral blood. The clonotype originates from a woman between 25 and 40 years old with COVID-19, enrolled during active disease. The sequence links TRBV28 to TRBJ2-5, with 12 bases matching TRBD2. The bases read TGTGCCAGCAGTATGACTAGCGGGGGACCGCAAGAGACCCAGTACTTC. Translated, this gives CASSMTSGGPQETQYF.